A single sample is the source of the 4 T cell receptor beta chains below, sequenced in a study of blood T cell repertoires in COVID-19. This table comes from immunoSEQ multiplex PCR, and its TCRdb copy is limited to in-frame clones, with some not included. The sample holds 350,000 to 400,000 clones, 80% to 90% seen once. Sequencing used PBMCs or T cells enriched from blood (not recorded which). All receptors derive from a man between 18 and 35 years old who had recovered from COVID-19.

The gene calls are TRBV15 and TRBJ1-3; the D gene is possibly TRBD1 (6 bases). Trimming left V 1 base short and J 2 bases short, with 12 bases between. Germline CDR1 LNHNV, CDR2 YYDKDF (reference sequence). The CDR3 runs 16 residues. The chain's CDR3 is CATSRGGQGTGNTIYF. The DNA for the CDR3 is TGTGCCACCAGCAGAGGCGGCCAGGGGACTGGAAACACCATATATTTT.

V gene TRBV9 combines with J gene TRBJ2-1; D is uncertain. The CDR3 sequence is 17 residues long. The germline V and J ends were trimmed by 0 bases and 0 bases, with 13 bases remaining between them. Germline V gene sequence: CDR1 SGDLS, CDR2 YYNGEE. In DNA form, the CDR3 reads TGTGCCAGCAGCGTAGCATCTGTCTCTAGCTCCTACAATGAGCAGTTCTTC. Translating gives CASSVASVSSSYNEQFF.

This clone is a singleton in its sample. J is TRBJ1-2 and V is TRBV5-1, with D maybe TRBD1 (5 bases). With 3 bases removed from V and 4 bases from J, the gap between germline ends came to 10 bases. The CDR3 length is 13 residues. The V gene's germline CDR1 is SGHRS and CDR2 YFSETQ. CDR3 amino acids: CASSSGMSYGYTF. CDR3 DNA: TGCGCCAGCAGCTCAGGGATGTCCTATGGCTACACCTTC.

The CDR3: CASSSARVQGYTF. The CDR3 DNA is TGTGCCAGCAGCTCCGCCCGGGTCCAAGGCTACACCTTC. The chain is built from TRBV6-2 or TRBV6-3 and TRBJ1-2, with D uncertain. Between the trimmed V and J ends, which lost 6 bases and 8 bases, there was a span of 16 bases. CDR3 length: 13 residues. Germline V lookup: CDR1 MNHEY, CDR2 SVGEGT.